This TCR beta chain came from a study of blood T cells in healthy people across ages. This CDR3 contains 13 residues. Germline lookup yields CDR1 DFQATT and CDR2 SNEGSKA (reference sequence). As regards this clonotype: As yet, its antigen is unknown.

Alongside a J-beta primer mix, a sample-barcoded 5' primer served in a second PCR lasting about 6 to 12 cycles. TCRdb itself ran the 5' RACE reads through MiXCR, one entry per CDR3 protein. The table lists 1.6 million or so distinct CDR3 sequences, 30% to 40% of them singletons, with roughly 10% in the top ten. Regarding the study as a whole: Unsorted PBMCs ruled out conclusive naive versus antigen-experienced comparison.

Sequencing was carried out using blood. This TCR came from a woman aged 25 to 39 in good health. J is TRBJ2-7 and V is TRBV20-1; D is ambiguous. The CDR3, as DNA: TGCAGCAACGCAGGACCGGACTCCTACGAGCAGTACTTC. This translates into CSNAGPDSYEQYF.